Below, one T cell receptor (beta chain) is given with its context. Clones were sequenced by immunoSEQ multiplex PCR, and TCRdb holds only the in-frame ones, with some missing. The data show 950,000 to 1,100,000 clones, roughly 80% seen once. The sample is drawn from a study of shared clonotypes between healthy human individuals. V lost 3 bases and J lost 8, with 16 bases in between. Germline V CDR1 and CDR2: SEHNR, FQNEAQ (reference sequence). This CDR3 spans 14 amino acids. This chain connects TRBV7-9 to TRBJ1-2; possibly TRBD1 for D (5 bases). This TCR was sampled from a man aged 18 to 35 in good health. The sample consisted of memory CD4+ T cells sorted from blood. Subset here: CD45RA-negative fraction. The CDR3 protein is CASSFAGRKQGYTF. The CDR3 DNA reads as TGTGCCAGCAGCTTTGCAGGGAGAAAGCAAGGCTACACCTTC.